Listed here are 21 T cell receptor beta chains from one sample, sequenced in a study of PD-L1 blockade in urothelial cancer. The method was immunoSEQ multiplex PCR; TCRdb's version includes in-frame clones alone and lacks a portion of them. The repertoire has around 24,000 clones, 82% of them found once; the top ten carry 1.6%. Time point described: peripheral blood 6 weeks after treatment start. Sequencing used PBMCs, obtained around atezolizumab (anti-PD-L1) treatment. The receptors were sampled from a man between 65 and 79 years old with urothelial cancer.

This clone showed up just a few times. Here the CDR3 reads CASSPSGSGEQFF. The CDR3, as DNA: TGTGCCAGCAGCCCTAGCGGGAGCGGGGAGCAGTTCTTC. The chain has TRBV6-4 and TRBJ2-1; 10 bases line up with TRBD2. V trimming: 6 bases; J trimming: 10 bases; junction bases outside the gene matches: 6. CDR1 MRHNA and CDR2 SNTAGT come from the germline V gene. The CDR3 covers 13 residues.

This clone was observed a single time. This rearrangement joins TRBV4-1 to TRBJ2-1; perhaps TRBD1 as D (6 bases). Germline V CDR1 and CDR2: MGHRA, YSYEKL. V was cut by 3 bases and J by 10 bases, with 10 bases left in between. The CDR3 consists of 12 residues. CDR3: CASSQVTGEQFF. The CDR3, as DNA: TGCGCCAGCAGCCAGGTTACAGGGGAGCAGTTCTTC.

The chain recombines TRBV29-1 with TRBJ2-3, with D perhaps TRBD1 (6 bases). Trimming took off 7 bases at V and 1 base at J, with 12 bases between the two ends. Germline CDR1 is SQVTM and CDR2 is ANQGSEA. The CDR3 totals 13 residues. CDR3 nucleotides: TGCAGCGCTCCGACAGGAGGCACAGATACGCAGTATTTT. It codes for CSAPTGGTDTQYF.

The chain links TRBV5-4 to TRBJ2-1, with 8 bases identical to TRBD1. Germline V gene data show CDR1 as SGHNT and CDR2 as YYREEE (reference sequence). CDR3 length: 11 residues. With 4 bases clipped from V and 13 bases from J, the junction kept 4 bases outside the gene matches. The DNA of the CDR3 is TGTGCCAGCAGCCGTGGACAGGGCCAGTTCTTC. It codes for CASSRGQGQFF. Full variable domain (missing parts from reference TRBV5-4 and TRBJ2-1): ETGVTQSPTHLIKTRGQQVTLRCSSQSGHNTVSWYQQALGQGPQFIFQYYREEENGRGNFPPRFSGLQFPNYSSELNVNALELDDSALYLCASSRGQGQFFGPGTRLTVL.

The chain carries TRBV4-1 and TRBJ2-7, with D possibly matching TRBD2 (6 bases). Trimming took off 2 bases at V and 6 bases at J, with 20 bases between the two ends. The CDR3 extends over 16 amino acids. CDR1 MGHRA and CDR2 YSYEKL come from the germline V gene. The CDR3 spells CASSQSVAGGAGEQYF. In DNA form, the CDR3 reads TGCGCCAGCAGCCAATCAGTAGCCGGAGGGGCGGGCGAGCAGTACTTC.

The CDR3 sequence is CASSEVGAEQFF. CDR3 nucleotide sequence: TGCGCCAGCAGTGAGGTTGGGGCTGAGCAGTTCTTC. The J gene is TRBJ2-1, the V gene TRBV10-2, with a tentative D call TRBD1 (5 bases). Germline V gene sequence: CDR1 WSHSY, CDR2 SAAADI. The CDR3 runs to 12 residues. V was trimmed by 2 bases and J by 9 bases, leaving 8 bases between them.

The J gene is TRBJ1-2, the V gene TRBV7-3; possibly TRBD1 for D (6 bases). Germline CDR1 is SGHTA and CDR2 is FQGTGA. V was pared by 1 base and J by 4 bases, with 13 bases between. CDR3 length equals 15 residues. CDR3 in amino acids: CASSLMEGGGYGYTF. The CDR3 DNA follows: TGTGCCAGCAGCTTAATGGAGGGGGGGGGCTATGGCTACACCTTC. Full variable domain (rest looked up from reference TRBV7-3 and TRBJ1-2): GAGVSQTPSNKVTEKGKYVELRCDPISGHTALYWYRQSLGQGPEFLIYFQGTGAADDSGLPNDRFFAVRPEGSVSTLKIQRTERGDSAVYLCASSLMEGGGYGYTFGSGTRLTVV.

V gene TRBV2 combines with J gene TRBJ1-2, with D tentatively TRBD1 (6 bases). Per germline, CDR1 SNHLY and CDR2 FYNNEI. CDR3 size: 13 residues. Trimming left V 8 bases short and J 0 bases short, with 10 bases between. The CDR3 region is CASSDSSNYGYTF. CDR3 DNA: TGTGCCAGCTCGGACAGCTCTAACTATGGCTACACCTTC.

The J gene is TRBJ2-7, the V gene TRBV7-9; TRBD2 might be the D (6 bases). Trimming took 5 bases from V and 0 from J, leaving 26 bases between them. The CDR3 covers 19 residues. CDR1 and CDR2 from the germline V gene are SEHNR and FQNEAQ (reference sequence). DNA of the CDR3: TGTGCCAGCAGCCCCCGGAGGGCGAGCCCCTACGAGAGCTCCTACGAGCAGTACTTC. It specifies CASSPRRASPYESSYEQYF. The complete variable domain, with remaining parts taken from reference TRBV7-9 and TRBJ2-7, reads DTGVSQNPRHKITKRGQNVTFRCDPISEHNRLYWYRQTLGQGPEFLTYFQNEAQLEKSRLLSDRFSAERPKGSFSTLEIQRTEQGDSAMYLCASSPRRASPYESSYEQYFGPGTRLTVT.

The genes are TRBV19 and TRBJ1-2; a possible D gene is TRBD1 (5 bases). CDR3 length: 12 residues. Trimming cost V 8 bases and J 3 bases, with 10 bases left between them. Germline V gene data show CDR1 as LNHDA and CDR2 as SQIVND (reference sequence). The CDR3 loop is CASGQGDYGYTF. The CDR3 region has the DNA TGTGCCAGTGGTCAGGGCGACTATGGCTACACCTTC.

The J gene is TRBJ1-4, the V gene TRBV6-1; D may be TRBD1 (6 bases). The length of the CDR3 is 16 residues. V was clipped by 1 base and J by 5 bases, with 14 bases between them. Germline V gene data show CDR1 as MNHNS and CDR2 as SASEGT. The chain's CDR3 is CASSEEGDRSNEKLFF. CDR3 bases: TGTGCCAGCAGTGAAGAGGGAGACAGGTCGAATGAAAAACTGTTTTTT.

The chain carries TRBV4-3 and TRBJ2-1; D may be TRBD2 (6 bases). There are 17 residues in the CDR3. From germline, CDR1 is LGHNA and CDR2 YSLEER. Trimming shortened V by 0 bases and J by 7 bases, and 19 bases separated the two germline ends. CDR3 nucleotides: TGCGCCAGCAGCCAAGAACTAGCCGCCATCATACAAAATGAGCAGTTCTTC. Residues: CASSQELAAIIQNEQFF.

The chain carries TRBV7-3 and TRBJ2-7, with D possibly TRBD1 on 5 matching bases. The CDR3 extends over 18 amino acids. V was clipped by 2 bases and J by 1 base, with 21 bases between them. Looked up from germline, CDR1 is SGHTA and CDR2 is FQGTGA. CDR3 sequence (DNA): TGTGCCAGCAGCTTAGGCCCGCCGGGTCAGGGAAGGTCCTACGAGCAGTACTTC. Translating it yields CASSLGPPGQGRSYEQYF.

The CDR3 region has the DNA TGTGCCAGCACCCAACCGACTTGGGCTTTCTTT. This codes for CASTQPTWAFF. J is TRBJ1-1 and V is TRBV6-5; D remains unclear. From germline, CDR1 is MNHEY and CDR2 SVGAGI. V shed 7 bases and J shed 11 bases, with 14 bases lying between them. CDR3 length: 11 amino acids.

The chain combines TRBV5-4 with TRBJ2-1; 7 nucleotides line up with TRBD1. There are 16 residues in the CDR3. The germline CDR1 and CDR2 sequences are SGHNT and YYREEE (reference sequence). V was clipped by 4 bases and J by 5 bases; unmatched bases: 12. CDR3: CASSPSLRTGHNEQFF. The CDR3 nucleotides read TGTGCCAGCAGCCCGAGCTTACGGACAGGACACAATGAGCAGTTCTTC.

This clone occurred a few times. This rearrangement joins TRBV7-9 to TRBJ1-1, with D tentatively TRBD1 (5 bases). Germline values: CDR1 SEHNR, CDR2 FQNEAQ (reference sequence). The CDR3 contains 14 residues. Trimming pared 7 bases from V and 3 bases from J, leaving 15 bases between. In DNA, the CDR3 is TGTGCCAGCACCCTCCTGGGGGGGGACACTGAAGCTTTCTTT. It encodes CASTLLGGDTEAFF. Full variable domain (outside the CDR3, taken from reference TRBV7-9 and TRBJ1-1): DTGVSQNPRHKITKRGQNVTFRCDPISEHNRLYWYRQTLGQGPEFLTYFQNEAQLEKSRLLSDRFSAERPKGSFSTLEIQRTEQGDSAMYLCASTLLGGDTEAFFGQGTRLTVV.

This CDR3 is CASSMGLAGNEQFF. DNA of the CDR3: TGTGCCAGCAGCATGGGACTAGCGGGAAATGAGCAGTTCTTC. V and J are TRBV6-5 and TRBJ2-1, with 13 nucleotides matching TRBD2. Per germline, CDR1 MNHEY and CDR2 SVGAGI. Trimming cost V 6 bases and J 7 bases; bases outside gene matches: 3. The CDR3 length is 14 residues.

This clone was picked up one time. This chain joins TRBV7-2 and TRBJ1-1, with TRBD1 as a possible D gene (5 bases). Trimming took 4 bases from V and 5 from J, leaving 20 bases between them. This CDR3 region has 16 residues. Germline CDR1 and CDR2: SGHTA and FQGNSA. CDR3 region: CASSSPRAGGHTEAFF. The DNA for the CDR3 is TGTGCCAGCAGCTCACCACGGGCGGGGGGTCATACTGAAGCTTTCTTT.

V is TRBV5-6 and J is TRBJ2-3, with 7 bases identical to TRBD1. The CDR3 is made up of 14 amino acids. The junction had 7 bases not matched to a gene; V was cut back by 4 bases and J by 5 bases. Germline V gives CDR1 SGHDT, CDR2 YYEEEE. CDR3 region: CASSRDSPRDTQYF. The CDR3 DNA sequence: TGTGCCAGCAGCCGGGACAGCCCTCGAGATACGCAGTATTTT.

This clone was found a few times. The chain carries TRBV5-1 and TRBJ1-3; the match to TRBD1 covers 8 bases. Germline values: CDR1 SGHRS, CDR2 YFSETQ. V lost 4 bases, J lost 10 bases, and 7 bases stayed unmatched. The CDR3 sequence is 13 residues long. The CDR3 sequence is CASSLGQGGTIYF. CDR3 DNA: TGCGCCAGCAGCCTTGGACAGGGCGGGACCATATATTTT.

The chain combines TRBV7-8 with TRBJ1-4, with unresolved D. This CDR3 comprises 15 residues. Germline CDR1 is SGHVS and CDR2 is FQNEAQ. Trimming removed 5 bases from V and 0 bases from J, with 10 bases in between. The DNA for the CDR3 is TGTGCCAGCAGCGCTACAGAGACAACTAATGAAAAACTGTTTTTT. Translating gives CASSATETTNEKLFF.